The rows below give T cell receptor beta chains drawn from one sample of a study of T cells in Graves' hyperthyroidism and ophthalmopathy. TCRdb used MiXCR to reprocess the multiplex PCR reads, holding one entry per CDR3 protein. The repertoire holds over 250,000 distinct CDR3 sequences, with 25% to 30% as singletons. Sequenced: blood. These receptor sequences come from a man aged 40-49 years with Graves' hyperthyroidism that later progressed to Graves' ophthalmopathy. Both conserved end residues are part of each CDR3. A D gene is named only where the DNA matches it firmly. Rows may omit the clone size; those that give it use once, few, many or a size class.

v_gene	abundance	d_gene	j_gene	CDR3aa	CDR3nt
TRBV20-1	many	TRBD1	TRBJ2-7	CSAGQGTYEQYF	TGCAGTGCTGGACAGGGAACCTACGAGCAGTACTTC
TRBV12-5	many	TRBD2	TRBJ2-7	CASARGEGHEQYF	TGTGCTAGTGCCCGGGGGGAAGGGCACGAGCAGTACTTC
TRBV24-1	many	.	TRBJ2-3	CATSRGGPTDTQYF	TGTGCCACCAGTCGAGGGGGTCCTACAGATACGCAGTATTTT
TRBV5-5	many	.	TRBJ1-2	CASSFSTGNYGYTF	TGTGCCAGCAGCTTTTCTACAGGGAACTATGGCTACACCTTC
TRBV2	many	.	TRBJ2-5	CASSNRIQETQYF	TGTGCCAGCAGTAACCGGATCCAAGAGACCCAGTACTTC
TRBV4-1	many	TRBD2	TRBJ2-2	CASSHPGLAGSGELFF	TGCGCCAGCAGCCATCCCGGACTAGCGGGATCCGGGGAGCTGTTTTTT
TRBV20-1	many	.	TRBJ1-1	CSARDWAQNTEAFF	TGCAGTGCTAGAGATTGGGCGCAGAACACTGAAGCTTTCTTT
TRBV19	many	.	TRBJ2-7	CASSMTARTYEQYF	TGTGCCAGTAGTATGACCGCCAGAACCTACGAGCAGTACTTC
TRBV6-5	many	.	TRBJ1-1	CASSPGQSLNTEAFF	TGTGCCAGCAGCCCCGGACAGAGTTTGAACACTGAAGCTTTCTTT
TRBV7-9	many	.	TRBJ2-5	CASSSDWLRGTQYF	TGTGCCAGCAGCTCGGACTGGCTCCGAGGAACCCAGTACTTC
TRBV4-1	.	TRBD2	TRBJ2-7	CASSPGGAGGTYEQYF	TGCGCCAGCAGCCCGGGAGGGGCTGGCGGTACCTACGAGCAGTACTTC
TRBV29-1	few	.	TRBJ1-1	CSGGPETEAFF	TGCAGCGGCGGCCCCGAGACTGAAGCTTTCTTT
TRBV15	many	.	TRBJ1-1	CATSRVKGSTEAFF	TGTGCCACCAGCAGAGTTAAGGGATCCACTGAAGCTTTCTTT
TRBV11-1	few	.	TRBJ2-2	CASSLGSGGLPTGELFF	TGTGCCAGCAGCTTAGGATCCGGTGGGCTCCCCACCGGGGAGCTGTTTTTT
TRBV6-2/TRBV6-3	.	.	TRBJ1-1	CASRRPGLGDTEAFF	TGTGCCAGCAGACGGCCGGGGCTGGGGGACACTGAAGCTTTCTTT
TRBV7-9	many	.	TRBJ2-7	CASSSDRRDSYEQYF	TGTGCCAGCAGCTCAGACCGACGGGACTCCTACGAGCAGTACTTC
TRBV28	.	TRBD1	TRBJ2-7	CASSLPATGGYEQYF	TGTGCCAGCAGTCTTCCGGCCACAGGGGGCTACGAGCAGTACTTC
TRBV4-1	few	TRBD1	TRBJ2-7	CASSQGSRGSYEQYF	TGCGCCAGCAGCCAAGGATCCAGGGGGTCCTACGAGCAGTACTTC
TRBV18	many	TRBD2	TRBJ2-2	CASSPQLAGGVTGELFF	TGTGCCAGCTCACCACAACTAGCGGGAGGGGTCACCGGGGAGCTGTTTTTT
TRBV6-5	many	.	TRBJ2-3	CASSYNAATDTQYF	TGTGCCAGCAGTTACAATGCGGCCACAGATACGCAGTATTTT
TRBV29-1	.	.	TRBJ1-2	CSVDEFGHGYTF	TGCAGCGTTGACGAGTTCGGTCATGGCTACACCTTC
TRBV27	many	.	TRBJ2-5	CASSLIPTETQYF	TGTGCCAGCAGTTTAATCCCTACAGAGACCCAGTACTTC
TRBV19	many	TRBD1	TRBJ2-5	CASSIPGTGQETQYF	TGTGCCAGTAGTATACCCGGGACAGGACAAGAGACCCAGTACTTC
TRBV5-1	many	.	TRBJ1-1	CASSYLANPGTEAFF	TGCGCCAGCAGCTACCTGGCGAACCCGGGCACTGAAGCTTTCTTT
TRBV18	.	.	TRBJ2-5	CASSPNRAYGETQYF	TGTGCCAGCTCGCCGAACAGGGCATACGGAGAGACCCAGTACTTC
TRBV28	many	TRBD2	TRBJ2-5	CASEGLAGVETQYF	TGTGCCAGCGAGGGACTAGCGGGAGTTGAGACCCAGTACTTC
TRBV12-3/TRBV12-4	many	.	TRBJ2-7	CASRRLGGTRYEQYF	TGTGCCAGCAGGCGTCTCGGCGGGACGAGGTACGAGCAGTACTTC
TRBV12-3/TRBV12-4	.	.	TRBJ1-2	CASSLVRERGYTF	TGTGCCAGCAGTTTGGTGAGGGAGCGGGGCTACACCTTC
TRBV10-3	many	TRBD2	TRBJ2-5	CAIRMGLGKETQYF	TGTGCCATCAGAATGGGACTAGGGAAAGAGACCCAGTACTTC
TRBV20-1	.	.	TRBJ1-5	CSAGRGSNQPQHF	TGCAGTGCTGGCAGGGGAAGCAATCAGCCCCAGCATTTT
TRBV12-3/TRBV12-4	few	.	TRBJ1-5	CASSLGEPTEPQPQHF	TGTGCCAGCAGTTTAGGGGAGCCGACTGAGCCTCAGCCCCAGCATTTT
TRBV7-9	many	.	TRBJ2-7	CASSLAPTSSGYEQYF	TGTGCCAGCAGCTTAGCGCCAACTAGCTCCGGCTACGAGCAGTACTTC
TRBV19	.	TRBD1	TRBJ2-7	CASRTTGDPYEQYF	TGTGCCAGTAGAACGACAGGGGACCCCTACGAGCAGTACTTC
TRBV10-1	many	.	TRBJ2-1	CASSLTRFSYNEQFF	TGCGCCAGCAGTTTGACTAGATTCTCCTACAATGAGCAGTTCTTC
TRBV2	many	TRBD1	TRBJ1-2	CASSEAGQGRTNYGYTF	TGTGCCAGCAGTGAAGCTGGACAGGGGAGGACTAACTATGGCTACACCTTC
TRBV28	many	TRBD2	TRBJ2-7	CASSLSGTTYEQYF	TGTGCCAGCAGTTTAAGCGGGACTACTTACGAGCAGTACTTC
TRBV12-3/TRBV12-4	many	.	TRBJ1-1	CASSPPPARGGSEAFF	TGTGCCAGCAGTCCACCCCCCGCAAGAGGTGGCTCTGAAGCTTTCTTT
TRBV10-3	many	.	TRBJ1-5	CAISESRKGTVDQPQHF	TGTGCCATCAGTGAGTCACGAAAGGGTACGGTGGATCAGCCCCAGCATTTT
TRBV2	many	.	TRBJ2-7	CASSVFRDSFYF	TGTGCCAGCAGTGTTTTTCGGGACTCGTTCTATTTC
TRBV20-1	many	TRBD2	TRBJ2-7	CSAASGSSYEQYF	TGCAGTGCAGCTAGCGGGAGCTCCTACGAGCAGTACTTC
TRBV30	many	.	TRBJ2-7	CAWGRTAVYEQYF	TGTGCCTGGGGGAGGACAGCGGTCTACGAGCAGTACTTC
TRBV27	many	.	TRBJ2-3	CASSLSGQATDTQYF	TGTGCCAGCAGTTTATCAGGCCAGGCCACAGATACGCAGTATTTT
TRBV5-4	.	.	TRBJ1-2	CASSLDLLDYGYTF	TGTGCCAGCAGCTTGGATCTCCTGGACTATGGCTACACCTTC
TRBV20-1	many	TRBD2	TRBJ2-7	CSADGTSGFEQYF	TGCAGTGCCGATGGGACTAGCGGCTTCGAGCAGTACTTC
TRBV6-5	many	.	TRBJ2-7	CASSYSRGDHEQYF	TGTGCCAGCAGTTACTCGAGGGGAGACCACGAGCAGTACTTC
TRBV29-1	many	.	TRBJ1-1	CSGRNTEAFF	TGCAGCGGCAGAAACACTGAAGCTTTCTTT
TRBV7-2	many	TRBD1	TRBJ1-1	CASGTWDSSEAFF	TGTGCCAGCGGCACCTGGGACAGTTCTGAAGCTTTCTTT
TRBV20-1	many	TRBD1	TRBJ2-7	CSANSRTGDYEQYF	TGCAGTGCTAACAGCCGGACAGGGGACTACGAGCAGTACTTC
TRBV19	many	.	TRBJ1-1	CASSADRTKAFF	TGTGCCAGTAGTGCCGACAGAACCAAAGCTTTCTTT
TRBV5-1	many	.	TRBJ2-3	CASSPPLGGAQYF	TGCGCCAGCAGCCCGCCCTTGGGCGGCGCGCAGTATTTT
TRBV29-1	many	.	TRBJ2-5	CSVSTDTQETQYF	TGCAGCGTTTCTACCGACACCCAAGAGACCCAGTACTTC
TRBV11-3	many	.	TRBJ2-7	CASSARSAPEYEQYF	TGTGCCAGCAGCGCAAGATCTGCCCCGGAATACGAGCAGTACTTC
TRBV6-5	many	.	TRBJ1-1	CASRSQAMNTEAFF	TGTGCCAGCAGGTCACAGGCCATGAACACTGAAGCTTTCTTT
TRBV12-3/TRBV12-4	many	.	TRBJ2-1	CASSIVNNEQFF	TGTGCCAGCTCCATCGTTAACAATGAGCAGTTCTTC
TRBV20-1	many	.	TRBJ2-7	CSAGREYYEQYF	TGCAGTGCTGGGCGGGAATACTACGAGCAGTACTTC